One sample yielded the 32 T cell receptor beta chains listed below, sequenced in a study of blood T cells in healthy people across ages (dated by TCRdb to about 2015). Receptor amplification or capture employed 5' RACE. The sequencer was an Illumina HiSeq 2500. The second PCR ran for roughly 7 to 12 cycles and used a J-beta primer mix along with a sample-barcoded 5' primer. TCRdb reprocessing: public reads trimmed at Q25 with fastp, clones called with MiXCR, in-frame beta chains kept. One record per CDR3 amino acid sequence lists the most common genes and DNA. A total of about 680,000 distinct CDR3 sequences appear in this sample, about 52% of them only once. The leading ten clones occupy 25% to 35% of the sample. Sequencing was done on a sample of blood. These receptors came from a woman aged 55-69 years in good health.

The CDR3 protein is CASSRRDRGASNEQFF. CDR3 DNA sequence: TGCGCCAGCAGCCGAAGGGACAGGGGGGCTAGCAATGAGCAGTTCTTC. The J gene is TRBJ2-1, the V gene TRBV5-1; 11 bases match TRBD1. This CDR3 contains 16 residues. Germline values: CDR1 SGHRS, CDR2 YFSETQ. The V and J ends lost 4 bases and 6 bases, in that order; junction bases with no gene match: 9.

This chain joins TRBV6-2 or TRBV6-3 and TRBJ1-1; tentatively, D is TRBD1 (5 bases). V was trimmed by 4 bases and J by 4 bases, leaving 13 bases between them. Germline V lookup: CDR1 MNHEY, CDR2 SVGEGT. The CDR3 runs 14 residues. DNA for the CDR3: TGTGCCAGCAGTTCTCAGGGTGGCGGCACTGAAGCTTTCTTT. Translated, it gives CASSSQGGGTEAFF.

The J gene is TRBJ2-2, the V gene TRBV7-9; D unclear. The germline gives CDR1 SEHNR, CDR2 FQNEAQ (reference sequence). V lost 5 bases and J 0 bases, leaving 10 bases between the germline ends. The CDR3 length is 15 residues. The CDR3 nucleotides read TGTGCCAGCAGCCCCCGGGCCACGAACACCGGGGAGCTGTTTTTT. Amino acid sequence: CASSPRATNTGELFF.

This clonotype was seen more than once but under ten times. The CDR3 loop is CACTSGAGYGYTF. CDR3 nucleotide sequence: TGTGCCTGCACCTCCGGGGCTGGCTATGGCTACACCTTC. This rearrangement joins TRBV7-9 to TRBJ1-2; maybe TRBD1 (5 bases). The length of the CDR3 is 13 residues. Germline V CDR1 and CDR2: SEHNR, FQNEAQ (reference sequence). V was cut by 11 bases and J by 4 bases, with 17 bases left in between.

The V gene is TRBV3-1, the J gene TRBJ1-2; no reliable D call. This CDR3 has 15 amino acids. V dropped 0 bases and J dropped 7 bases, with 15 bases sitting between them. In germline, CDR1 is LGHDT, CDR2 YNNKEL (reference sequence). The CDR3 reads CASSQDRWRVGGYTF. The CDR3 nucleotides read TGTGCCAGCAGCCAAGACCGGTGGAGGGTGGGTGGCTACACCTTC.

This clonotype turned up a few times. The CDR3: CASSDQRPANQYEQYF. The CDR3 DNA reads as TGTGCCAGCAGTGACCAACGCCCGGCCAACCAATACGAGCAGTACTTC. The chain joins TRBV25-1 to TRBJ2-7, with D uncertain. This CDR3 has 16 residues. CDR1 and CDR2 from the germline V gene are MGHDK and SYGVNS. Trimming cost V 3 bases and J 4 bases, with 19 bases left between them.

CDR3 nucleotides: TGTGCCAGCAGCTTAGGTCTCGGGTCCGAGCAGTACTTC. This sequence encodes CASSLGLGSEQYF. The V gene is TRBV7-6, the J gene TRBJ2-7, with D hard to call. Trimming removed 1 base from V and 6 bases from J, with 10 bases in between. This CDR3 contains 13 residues. Germline V gene sequence: CDR1 SGHVS, CDR2 FNYEAQ.

The count of this clonotype is one. The chain recombines TRBV6-6 with TRBJ1-3; D is ambiguous. Germline CDR1 reads MNHNY; CDR2 reads SVGAGI (reference sequence). The CDR3 spans 16 residues. Trimming cost V 0 bases and J 2 bases, with 11 bases left between them. The CDR3 spells CASSYSLSGTGNTIYF. In DNA form, the CDR3 reads TGTGCCAGCAGTTACTCGCTATCTGGGACTGGAAACACCATATATTTT.

The J gene is TRBJ2-4, the V gene TRBV12-3 or TRBV12-4, with 15 bases lining up with TRBD2. The CDR3 is 17 amino acids. The J segment lost 0 bases and the V segment lost 5 bases, leaving 2 bases of the junction unmatched. The CDR3 sequence is CASSRTSGRGAKNIQYF. CDR3 sequence (DNA): TGTGCCAGCAGTCGGACTAGCGGGAGGGGAGCCAAAAACATTCAGTACTTC.

The gene calls are TRBV27 and TRBJ2-3; D perhaps matches TRBD1 (5 bases). Trimming took 5 bases from V and 1 from J, leaving 19 bases between them. Per germline, CDR1 MNHEY and CDR2 SMNVEV (reference sequence). The CDR3 sequence is 17 residues long. The CDR3 nucleotides read TGTGCCAGCAGTAACGCCCTTGCTTGGGGCGGCACAGATACGCAGTATTTT. Translating gives CASSNALAWGGTDTQYF.

The chain uses TRBV28 and TRBJ2-3; D remains ambiguous. The CDR3 is 12 amino acids. Germline loops: CDR1 MDHEN, CDR2 SYDVKM. V lost 5 bases to trimming and J lost 10 bases, with 13 bases between them. Written as DNA, the CDR3 is TGTGCCAGCAGTCCCCTTGCCATTGCGCAGTATTTT. Amino acids: CASSPLAIAQYF.

This chain connects TRBV27 to TRBJ2-5, with D possibly matching TRBD1 (5 bases). The J call is doubtful: the DNA matches TRBJ2-7 better. The CDR3 runs 16 residues. The germline CDR1 and CDR2 sequences are MNHEY and SMNVEV (reference sequence). This CDR3 is CASSSSPNRGPYEQYF. In nucleotides, the CDR3 is TGTGCCAGCAGTTCCTCCCCTAATAGGGGTCCGTACGAGCAGTACTTC.

The rearrangement uses TRBV28 and TRBJ2-4; 7 positions match TRBD2. Near its end, the DNA agrees better with TRBJ2-7, so the J call may be wrong. Germline CDR1 reads MDHEN; CDR2 reads SYDVKM. This CDR3 spans 16 amino acids. CDR3 in DNA: TGTGCCAGCAGTTCGTCTACGGGGGGAGTACCTCTCGAGCAGTACTTC. Translated: CASSSSTGGVPLEQYF.

The rearrangement joins TRBV20-1 to TRBJ2-1, with D possibly TRBD2 on 5 matching bases. The closer fit of TRBJ2-7 to the DNA end suggests the J call may be wrong. Looked up from germline, CDR1 is DFQATT and CDR2 is SNEGSKA (reference sequence). The CDR3 length is 13 residues. CDR3 region: CSLRGTSYNEQYF. CDR3 nucleotide sequence: TGCTCTTTACGGGGAACCTCCTACAATGAGCAGTACTTC.

The rearrangement links TRBV5-6 to TRBJ2-7, with 10 bases matching TRBD1. Looked up from germline, CDR1 is SGHDT and CDR2 is YYEEEE. J was trimmed by 5 bases and V by 2 bases; bases with no gene match: 4. The CDR3 loop spans 14 amino acids. Here the CDR3 reads CASSFGTGADEQYF. DNA for the CDR3: TGTGCCAGCAGCTTCGGGACAGGGGCGGACGAGCAGTACTTC.

This sequence joins TRBV10-3 and TRBJ2-2; 8 nucleotides line up with TRBD2. This CDR3 comprises 14 residues. The ends lost 3 bases at V and 4 bases at J; junction bases unmatched: 1. Looked up from germline, CDR1 is ENHRY and CDR2 is SYGVKD. The CDR3 loop reads CAISDGLATGELFF. The CDR3 nucleotides are TGTGCCATCAGTGACGGACTAGCCACCGGGGAGCTGTTTTTT.

In its sample, this clonotype was seen a few times. The genes are TRBV15 and TRBJ2-7; weak D call: TRBD1 (5 bases). The CDR3 loop spans 15 amino acids. Trimming pared 2 bases from V and 6 bases from J, leaving 17 bases between. Per the germline V gene, CDR1 is LNHNV and CDR2 is YYDKDF (reference sequence). CDR3 bases: TGTGCCACCAGCAGAATCCCCCAGGGAAGCGCCGAGCAGTACTTC. Protein product: CATSRIPQGSAEQYF.

Only a few counts were recorded for this clonotype. The J gene is TRBJ1-5, the V gene TRBV3-1; possible D gene TRBD1, 5 bases. The CDR3 extends over 18 amino acids. Trimming removed 4 bases at V and 4 bases at J, with 23 bases between. The germline gives CDR1 LGHDT, CDR2 YNNKEL (reference sequence). CDR3 nucleotide sequence: TGTGCCAGCAGCCCCCAGGGTACCATCAGGGTTGCTAATCAGCCCCAGCATTTT. Translation: CASSPQGTIRVANQPQHF. Supplemented by reference TRBV3-1 and TRBJ1-5, the full variable domain reads DTAVSQTPKYLVTQMGNDKSIKCEQNLGHDTMYWYKQDSKKFLKIMFSYNNKELIINETVPNRFSPKSPDKAHLNLHINSLELGDSAVYFCASSPQGTIRVANQPQHFGDGTRLSIL.

The gene calls are TRBV24-1 and TRBJ2-4; 8 bases agree with TRBD2. V shed 2 bases and J 7 bases; nucleotides not matched to a gene: 9. Germline V CDR1 and CDR2: KGHDR, SFDVKD. This CDR3 spans 16 amino acids. CDR3 sequence (DNA): TGTGCCACCAGTGATTCAAGGACTAGCAAGGGGAACATTCAGTACTTC. Its translation: CATSDSRTSKGNIQYF.

This clonotype was picked up a small number of times. The chain has TRBV15 and TRBJ2-5; 9 bases agree with TRBD1. The CDR3 is 12 amino acids. Per germline, CDR1 LNHNV and CDR2 YYDKDF (reference sequence). With 4 bases clipped from V and 11 bases from J, the junction kept 5 bases outside the gene matches. For the CDR3, the DNA is TGTGCCACCAGCACTGACAGGGGGGGACAGTACTTC. Translation: CATSTDRGGQYF.

V is TRBV6-5 and J is TRBJ2-7; the D is unclear. Trimming took off 2 bases at V and 0 bases at J, with 5 bases between the two ends. In germline, CDR1 is MNHEY, CDR2 SVGAGI. The CDR3 has 13 amino acids. CDR3 amino acids: CASSYGNSYEQYF. The CDR3 nucleotides are TGTGCCAGCAGTTACGGGAACTCCTACGAGCAGTACTTC.

This chain links TRBV20-1 with TRBJ2-5, with 7 bases lining up with TRBD2. Looked up from germline, CDR1 is DFQATT and CDR2 is SNEGSKA (reference sequence). V was clipped by 5 bases and J by 5 bases; unmatched bases: 8. The CDR3 is 13 amino acids. This CDR3 reads CSAGPRGMETQYF. DNA of the CDR3: TGCAGTGCTGGCCCGCGGGGGATGGAGACCCAGTACTTC.

CDR3 sequence reads: CSSRDRVAETQYF. CDR3 bases: TGCAGCTCCCGGGACAGGGTCGCAGAGACCCAGTACTTC. The chain couples TRBV29-1 to TRBJ2-7, with 9 bases identical to TRBD1. The end of the DNA is better explained by TRBJ2-5, so the J call may be wrong. The CDR3 totals 13 residues. Germline assignment: CDR1 SQVTM and CDR2 ANQGSEA.

This clonotype showed up just a few times. This chain joins TRBV7-2 and TRBJ2-3, with TRBD1 matching over 9 bases. The length of the CDR3 is 15 residues. Germline V gene data show CDR1 as SGHTA and CDR2 as FQGNSA. Unmatched junction bases numbered 6, after V lost 4 bases and J lost 4 bases. The CDR3 sequence is CASSSGQGNADTQYF. DNA of the CDR3: TGTGCCAGCAGCTCGGGACAGGGAAACGCAGATACGCAGTATTTT.

This clonotype has just a few counts. The chain links TRBV20-1 to TRBJ1-6; D not resolved. This CDR3 is built from 13 residues. Trimming pared 5 bases from V and 7 bases from J, leaving 12 bases between. Per the germline V gene, CDR1 is DFQATT and CDR2 is SNEGSKA (reference sequence). CDR3 loop: CSAGRFGNSPLHF. For the CDR3, the DNA is TGCAGTGCTGGGAGGTTCGGGAATTCACCCCTCCACTTT.

This chain links TRBV2 with TRBJ2-6; perhaps TRBD1 as D (5 bases). This CDR3 is 16 amino acids long. V gave up 7 bases and J gave up 1 base, with 14 bases separating them. Germline V gene data show CDR1 as SNHLY and CDR2 as FYNNEI. The CDR3 bases are TGTGCCAGCAAGGCAGGGTCCGGTTCTGGGGCCAACGTCCTGACTTTC. This translates into CASKAGSGSGANVLTF. Complete variable domain (other parts from reference TRBV2 and TRBJ2-6): EPEVTQTPSHQVTQMGQEVILRCVPISNHLYFYWYRQILGQKVEFLVSFYNNEISEKSEIFDDQFSVERPDGSNFTLKIRSTKLEDSAMYFCASKAGSGSGANVLTFGAGSRLTVL.

This clonotype was observed a handful of times. The chain couples TRBV21-1 to TRBJ2-7; the D call of TRBD2 is as the table states it, not checked on the DNA. TRBV21-1 is a known pseudogene. This CDR3 comprises 18 residues. As DNA, the CDR3 is TGTGCCAGCAGCCCCCAACCCCCTACTAGCGGGAAGCCCTACGAGCAGTACTTC. It is translated as CASSPQPPTSGKPYEQYF.

The rearrangement links TRBV10-3 to TRBJ2-3; D might be TRBD2 (6 bases). CDR3 length: 18 amino acids. Between the trimmed V and J ends, which lost 3 bases and 0 bases, there was a span of 19 bases. The germline V gene encodes CDR1 ENHRY and CDR2 SYGVKD. The CDR3 nucleotides read TGTGCCATCAGTGACGCTGTCGGGAGCGGGTTTAGCACAGATACGCAGTATTTT. Amino acids: CAISDAVGSGFSTDTQYF.

This clonotype was found once. The genes are TRBV4-3 and TRBJ2-3; tentative D call: TRBD1 (5 bases). V was cut by 1 base and J by 4 bases, with 21 bases left in between. The germline V gene encodes CDR1 LGHNA and CDR2 YSLEER. The CDR3 consists of 18 residues. The CDR3 here is CASSQAGWGGLGADTQYF. Written as DNA, the CDR3 is TGCGCCAGCAGCCAAGCCGGCTGGGGTGGGTTAGGGGCAGATACGCAGTATTTT.

The sample holds many counts of this clonotype. The rearrangement links TRBV29-1 to TRBJ1-2; D not resolved. V lost 3 bases and J lost 4, with 6 bases in between. Germline V lookup: CDR1 SQVTM, CDR2 ANQGSEA. The CDR3 totals 11 residues. The CDR3 DNA reads TGCAGCGTTGAGCCCATCTATGGCTACACCTTC. This gives the protein CSVEPIYGYTF.

The V call is TRBV12-5, the J call TRBJ2-1; D unclear. The germline V gene encodes CDR1 LGHNT and CDR2 FRNRAP. Trimming cost V 1 base and J 4 bases, with 8 bases left between them. The CDR3 consists of 14 residues. The CDR3 nucleotides read TGTGCTAGTGGTTTGGGGAACAGATACAATGAGCAGTTCTTC. Translation gives CASGLGNRYNEQFF.

This clonotype appeared a single time. This chain uses TRBV4-2 with TRBJ2-5, with D tentatively TRBD1 or TRBD2 (5 bases each). The CDR3 extends over 15 amino acids. Trimming stripped 0 bases from V and 4 bases from J, with 12 bases between. CDR1 LGHNA and CDR2 YNFKEQ come from the germline V gene. CDR3 sequence: CASSQDGDGIETQYF. The CDR3 DNA follows: TGTGCCAGCAGCCAAGATGGGGACGGGATAGAGACCCAGTACTTC.